This T cell receptor beta chain was captured in a study of metastatic and nonmetastatic thyroid tumors. Ahead of thyroid surgery, no patient had received treatment of any kind. The germline CDR1 and CDR2 sequences are SNHLY and FYNNEI. The CDR3 has 18 residues. After removal of 4 bases from V and 2 bases from J, the junction contained 9 bases not matched to a gene. Study-wide points: As reported, TCR beta diversity in blood and tumor was significantly higher in malignant thyroid tumors than in benign nodules.

Through MiXCR, TCRdb re-clonotyped the PCR reads. The data contain about 6,500 clones, around 34% of them seen just once; the ten biggest clones take up more than 35%. This clone has only a few counts. Its antigen is unknown. Sequenced material: adjacent normal tissue. This receptor was obtained from a female donor with papillary thyroid cancer or a benign thyroid nodule (not recorded which). Some clones in this sample may be carry-over from other donors' samples. This sequence joins TRBV2 and TRBJ2-1; 12 bases are a match to TRBD2. CDR3 sequence (DNA): TGTGCCAGCAGTGCTACGGGACTAGCGGGTACCCCCTACAATGAGCAGTTCTTC. Its protein product is CASSATGLAGTPYNEQFF. Filled out from reference TRBV2 and TRBJ2-1, the complete variable domain reads EPEVTQTPSHQVTQMGQEVILRCVPISNHLYFYWYRQILGQKVEFLVSFYNNEISEKSEIFDDQFSVERPDGSNFTLKIRSTKLEDSAMYFCASSATGLAGTPYNEQFFGPGTRLTVL.